This T cell receptor (beta chain) was captured in a study of spatial heterogeneity in lung cancer. V lost 1 base and J lost 2, with 4 bases in between. In germline, CDR1 is SQVTM, CDR2 ANQGSEA. This CDR3 has 12 amino acids. Each CDR3 protein gets one entry after TCRdb re-called the 5' RACE reads with MiXCR. Of fewer than 20,000 distinct CDR3 sequences detected, roughly 6% appear once; the ten largest clones hold 10%. Study conclusions and caveats: Mutation tallies in tumors tracked expanded intratumoral alpha and beta TCR counts.

The sample's time point: sample taken at primary tumor resection. In each case, whole RNA from tumor, nontumor lung or frozen PBMC was sequenced unsorted. This clonotype is labeled as medium-sized (0.01 to 0.1%). Its specificity is unknown. The sequencing here drew on lung tumor tissue, taken at surgery. The chain combines TRBV29-1 with TRBJ2-3; D unclear. The sequence was obtained from a female donor with early-stage non-small cell lung cancer. This CDR3 is CSVEGYTDTQYF. CDR3 coding DNA: TGCAGCGTTGAAGGGTACACAGATACGCAGTATTTT.